The sequence of this T cell receptor beta chain was determined in a study of control samples from healthy donors and cancer patients. The method was immunoSEQ multiplex PCR; TCRdb's version includes in-frame clones alone and lacks a portion of them. The sample holds more than 95,000 clones, approximately 90% seen once. The CDR3 is 13 amino acids. The germline V gene encodes CDR1 SGHVS and CDR2 FQNEAQ. Trimming pared 3 bases from V and 8 bases from J, leaving 11 bases between. The chain joins TRBV7-8 to TRBJ2-1; possible D gene TRBD2, 6 bases. Sequences were obtained from PBMCs. This TCR derives from a woman in her 50s with colorectal cancer. Here the CDR3 reads CASSFGGEDEQFF. The CDR3 DNA is TGTGCCAGCAGCTTCGGTGGGGAGGATGAGCAGTTCTTC.